This T cell receptor beta chain was sequenced during a study of tumor and adjacent non-tumor tissue in lung cancer listed by TCRdb under 2018. The study in broad terms: Patients with adenocarcinoma (12), squamous cell carcinoma (2) and small cell lung cancer (1) were included in the cohort. Ages among the roughly 15 patients ranged from roughly 31 to 80 years, there were roughly 10 men and 5 women, and disease was at TNM stage I to III. In total, sequencing yielded 130,000,000 or so productive TCRbeta reads, which works out to an average of around 3.9 million reads per sample. Bulk TCRbeta repertoires were compared between lung tumor tissue and matched distant non-tumor lung tissue obtained from 15 lung cancer patients. For each patient, one tumor sample and one normal lung sample were taken, giving approximately 30 paired specimens that underwent TCRbeta CDR3 sequencing. Study-wide findings and limitations: Neither the sequencing platform nor unique molecular identifiers are mentioned in the methods. The top 100 clones accounted for a significantly larger cumulative portion of the repertoire in normal lung than in tumor tissue. With only approximately 16 patients in the cohort, the authors noted that larger samples and more detailed clinical data are needed. Tumor tissue showed significantly greater TCR diversity (inverse Simpson) than normal lung tissue (approximately 400 vs 170, P = 0.0075, Mann-Whitney U test). Because peripheral blood was not sequenced, blood TCRbeta repertoires in the lung cancer patients of the study were not examined. Younger patients had significantly higher TCR diversity, and higher tumor TCR diversity was associated with shorter overall and disease-free survival.

RNA was extracted from bulk unsorted tissue and checked for quality with a NanoDrop ND-1000 and an Agilent 2100. Donors were newly diagnosed lung cancer patients admitted for thoracic surgery in China between August and November 2014, without prior chemotherapy. Patients who had received previous radiotherapy or chemotherapy, or who had another concurrent cancer, were excluded from the study. Pieces of surgical tissue measuring about 1-2.1 cm3 were kept in RNAlater solution and held at -80 degrees C until needed. The CDR3, cysteine through phenylalanine, is 19 amino acids long. Only the CDR3 DNA is retained, 57 bases long and in frame from the first base. The germline V gene specifies LGHNA as CDR1 and YNFKEQ as CDR2. The library was made by multiplex PCR. The data were produced on an Illumina HiSeq 2500. Following protocols modified from ARM-PCR, the researchers constructed TCRbeta libraries through three rounds of nested PCR with primers (Table S4). PCR products of 200-500 bp were gel-excised and purified with the QIAquick gel extraction kit before sequencing. The authors' pipeline ran thus. Reads were cleaned with Trimmomatic, merged with FLASH into complete CDR3 sequences, and assigned to V(D)J germline segments with MiTCR. Clonal diversity was computed as the inverse Simpson's index with VDJtools. In-frame sequences lacking a premature stop codon were counted as productive reads. TCRdb itself trimmed the public reads at Q25 with fastp, ran MiXCR and retained productive beta chains. Entries are consolidated by CDR3 protein sequence, retaining the most common genes and DNA. The V and J calls shown here were made by TCRdb, not taken from the authors' results. This sample holds around 74,000 distinct CDR3 sequences; nearly 70% were observed only once. 10% to 15% of the sample is taken by the ten largest.

About this clonotype itself: Its antigen is not yet known. One end of the junction is discordant with germline, which a read error may explain.

The sample consisted of lung tumor tissue. The receptor was derived from a woman between 65 and 79 years old with non-small cell lung cancer. The rearrangement combines TRBV4-2 with TRBJ2-1, with 9 middle bases fitting TRBD2. The nucleotide sequence is TGTGCCAGCAGCGCTCGGTCTTCAAGCGGGGGGAGCTCCTATAATGAGCAGTTCTTC. This encodes CASSARSSSGGSSYNEQFF.